The 18 T cell receptor beta chains in this list originate from one sample, sequenced in a study of T-cell reconstitution after alpha-beta-depleted transplantation in children. It was with unique molecular identifiers that the TCRbeta library was prepared. TCRdb recomputed calls from the PCR reads with MiXCR, one row per CDR3 protein. Among about 590,000 distinct CDR3 sequences, 10% to 15% were seen once, and the ten largest hold 2.2%. This sample comprised PBMCs, mostly from graft donor cells, obtained 360 days after TCRalphabeta/CD19-depleted stem cell transplant. These receptors came from a male patient younger than 18 who had a stem cell transplant for acute myeloid leukemia, so the T cells may come from the graft donor.

The J gene is TRBJ2-1, the V gene TRBV18; no clear D. Germline CDR1 and CDR2: KGHSH and LQKENI. Trimming took 3 bases from V and 10 from J, leaving 22 bases between them. CDR3 size: 16 residues. CDR3 in amino acids: CASSPPKGTSLGEQFF. CDR3 sequence (DNA): TGTGCCAGCTCACCTCCCAAGGGCACCTCCCTGGGGGAGCAGTTCTTC.

This clonotype has only a few counts. This sequence joins TRBV5-1 and TRBJ2-1, with D perhaps TRBD2 (5 bases). This CDR3 has 16 residues. Trimming took 6 bases from V and 0 from J, leaving 16 bases between them. CDR1 is SGHRS, CDR2 YFSETQ, per germline. The CDR3 region has the DNA TGCGCCAGCAATGAGGGAGCGACAAGCTCCTACAATGAGCAGTTCTTC. Its protein product is CASNEGATSSYNEQFF.

In this sample, this clonotype turned up a few times. The V gene is TRBV6-5, the J gene TRBJ2-7; TRBD2 matches 7 bases. The CDR3 loop spans 14 amino acids. Germline CDR1 is MNHEY and CDR2 is SVGAGI. Trimming cost V 4 bases and J 6 bases; bases outside gene matches: 9. Written as DNA, the CDR3 is TGTGCCAGCAGTTCCCCGGGACTACCCTTCGAGCAGTACTTC. Translating gives CASSSPGLPFEQYF.

The chain joins TRBV7-8 to TRBJ1-5; 7 bases are shared with TRBD1. Trimming removed 0 bases from V and 5 bases from J; junction bases left unmatched: 4. The length of the CDR3 is 15 residues. Germline V lookup: CDR1 SGHVS, CDR2 FQNEAQ. CDR3 DNA sequence: TGTGCCAGCAGCTTAGCCAGGACAGGCCATCAGCCCCAGCATTTT. Its protein is CASSLARTGHQPQHF.

Many counts were recorded for this clonotype. V and J are TRBV28 and TRBJ2-1; D call uncertain. The germline V and J ends were trimmed by 1 base and 4 bases, with 8 bases remaining between them. The CDR3 is made up of 14 amino acids. Per germline, CDR1 MDHEN and CDR2 SYDVKM. CDR3 DNA: TGTGCCAGCAGTTTATTAGACATATACAATGAGCAGTTCTTC. It is translated as CASSLLDIYNEQFF.

The chain has TRBV27 and TRBJ2-1; 12 nucleotides match TRBD1. Germline CDR1 is MNHEY and CDR2 is SMNVEV (reference sequence). Trimming cost V 5 bases and J 14 bases; bases outside gene matches: 7. CDR3 size: 13 residues. This CDR3 is CASSPGTGGREFF. CDR3 DNA sequence: TGTGCCAGCAGTCCCGGGACAGGGGGCCGGGAGTTCTTC.

This sequence joins TRBV20-1 and TRBJ2-5; no clear D. Germline V gene lookup returns CDR1 DFQATT and CDR2 SNEGSKA (reference sequence). CDR3 size: 11 residues. The CDR3 DNA follows: TGCGCACGCCGGGCCGGAGAGACCCAGTACTTC. Translation: CARRAGETQYF.

This clonotype was counted between two and nine times. The rearrangement uses TRBV18 and TRBJ2-1; D could derive from TRBD1 or TRBD2 (6 bases each). V lost 3 bases and J lost 3, with 12 bases in between. This CDR3 has 15 residues. Per the germline V gene, CDR1 is KGHSH and CDR2 is LQKENI. The CDR3 DNA reads TGTGCCAGCTCACCCGGAGGGGGAGGCTACAATGAGCAGTTCTTC. Residues: CASSPGGGGYNEQFF.

The rearrangement joins TRBV19 to TRBJ2-1; the D is unclear. The V gene's germline CDR1 is LNHDA and CDR2 SQIVND (reference sequence). The CDR3 length is 16 residues. The V gene lost 1 base and the J gene lost 9 bases, with 19 bases spanning the gap. CDR3 bases: TGTGCCAGTAGTATAGGTGAGGTTAAATGGGCTGTTGAGCAGTTCTTC. Translation gives CASSIGEVKWAVEQFF.

This clonotype was observed a handful of times. The chain employs TRBV28 and TRBJ2-7; the D is unclear. Per germline, CDR1 MDHEN and CDR2 SYDVKM. This CDR3 is 13 amino acids long. The ends were cut back, 6 bases at V and 2 bases at J, with 11 bases in the middle. CDR3 in DNA: TGTGCCAGCAGGACAAGGTCCACCTACGAGCAGTACTTC. Encoded protein: CASRTRSTYEQYF. Using reference TRBV28 and TRBJ2-7 for the parts outside the CDR3, the full variable domain is DVKVTQSSRYLVKRTGEKVFLECVQDMDHENMFWYRQDPGLGLRLIYFSYDVKMKEKGDIPEGYSVSREKKERFSLILESASTNQTSMYLCASRTRSTYEQYFGPGTRLTVT.

The chain uses TRBV12-3 or TRBV12-4 and TRBJ2-2, with D perhaps matching TRBD2 (7 bases). Trimming shortened V by 8 bases and J by 5 bases, and 18 bases separated the two germline ends. This CDR3 has 15 amino acids. The CDR3 coding sequence is TGTGCCAGCCACAATCGGGGAGGGGGTACCGGGGAGCTGTTTTTT. Its protein is CASHNRGGGTGELFF.

The V gene is TRBV7-3, the J gene TRBJ1-2, with D tentatively TRBD1 (5 bases). In germline, CDR1 is SGHTA, CDR2 FQGTGA. The CDR3 spans 14 residues. Trimming stripped 5 bases from V and 10 bases from J, with 20 bases between. This CDR3 is CASSPTGQGGTYTF. The CDR3 coding sequence is TGTGCCAGCAGCCCCACTGGGCAGGGAGGGACCTACACCTTC.

This clonotype was found many times. The rearrangement uses TRBV7-9 and TRBJ2-1, with 8 bases lining up with TRBD1. Germline values: CDR1 SEHNR, CDR2 FQNEAQ (reference sequence). The CDR3 loop spans 15 amino acids. The V and J ends lost 2 bases and 8 bases, in that order; junction bases with no gene match: 8. CDR3 protein: CASSLWTKTGDEQFF. Here the CDR3 DNA reads TGTGCCAGCAGCTTATGGACTAAGACAGGGGATGAGCAGTTCTTC. Filled out from reference TRBV7-9 and TRBJ2-1, the complete variable domain reads DTGVSQNPRHKITKRGQNVTFRCDPISEHNRLYWYRQTLGQGPEFLTYFQNEAQLEKSRLLSDRFSAERPKGSFSTLEIQRTEQGDSAMYLCASSLWTKTGDEQFFGPGTRLTVL.

The CDR3 protein is CASSYFRVNVLYSYEQYF. The DNA of the CDR3 is TGTGCCAGCAGTTACTTCCGGGTCAACGTACTCTATTCCTACGAGCAGTACTTC. The genes are TRBV6-2 or TRBV6-3 and TRBJ2-7; D call uncertain. This CDR3 is built from 18 residues. V lost 1 base to trimming and J lost 1 base, with 20 bases between them. In germline, CDR1 is MNHEY, CDR2 SVGEGT.

V is TRBV29-1 and J is TRBJ1-3; tentatively, D is TRBD1 (5 bases). The CDR3 totals 13 residues. CDR1 is SQVTM, CDR2 ANQGSEA, per germline. The V gene lost 6 bases and the J gene lost 0 bases, with 9 bases spanning the gap. The CDR3, as DNA: TGCAGCGTCGCAGGGAACTCTGGAAACACCATATATTTT. Residues: CSVAGNSGNTIYF. Combining the CDR3 with reference TRBV29-1 and TRBJ1-3 gives the whole variable domain SAVISQKPSRDICQRGTSLTIQCQVDSQVTMMFWYRQQPGQSLTLIATANQGSEATYESGFVIDKFPISRPNLTFSTLTVSNMSPEDSSIYLCSVAGNSGNTIYFGEGSWLTVV.

This chain uses TRBV20-1 with TRBJ2-7; D is possibly TRBD1 (5 bases). The CDR3 length is 13 residues. The germline V and J ends were trimmed by 2 bases and 1 base, with 9 bases remaining between them. Germline CDR1 DFQATT, CDR2 SNEGSKA (reference sequence). CDR3 sequence (DNA): TGCAGTGCTAGACTAGGACATTCCTACGAGCAGTACTTC. Translating gives CSARLGHSYEQYF.

This clonotype has ten or more counts. V is TRBV7-2 and J is TRBJ2-3; 11 nucleotides agree with TRBD2. The germline V gene has CDR1 SGHTA and CDR2 FQGNSA. V shed 2 bases and J 3 bases; nucleotides not matched to a gene: 7. This CDR3 comprises 17 residues. This chain's CDR3 is CASSLPRLAGMTDTQYF. The CDR3 DNA reads as TGTGCCAGCAGCTTACCTAGACTAGCGGGAATGACAGATACGCAGTATTTT.

This clonotype was detected a few times. This chain uses TRBV5-1 with TRBJ2-5, with 8 bases identical to TRBD2. Losses at the gene ends were 5 bases for V and 4 bases for J; bases not matched to a gene: 4. The germline CDR1 and CDR2 sequences are SGHRS and YFSETQ. The CDR3 has 13 residues. The CDR3 loop is CASSPGGRETQYF. CDR3 coding DNA: TGCGCCAGCAGTCCGGGGGGGAGAGAGACCCAGTACTTC.